The source of this T cell receptor beta chain is a study of cytomegalovirus exposure and HLA in healthy donors. The J segment lost 9 bases and the V segment lost 6 bases, leaving 6 bases of the junction unmatched. There are 14 residues in the CDR3. The germline gives CDR1 MDHEN, CDR2 SYDVKM. Donors were nominally healthy when sampled, though unrecorded immune exposures were likely. Of note for this clone: Its antigen remains unidentified.

General observations from the study: Cytomegalovirus association was listed for approximately 160 TCR beta chains. Confirmation in vitro established that three CMV-associated chains were specific for CMV antigens.

PCR amplification relied on 60 Vbeta primers (plus 13 Jbeta primers). Using immunoSEQ multiplex PCR, the repertoire was profiled, and TCRdb retains in-frame clones only, with some absent. In the table there are approximately 200,000 clones, roughly 77% of which are singletons. This TCR was sampled from a woman in her 30s in good health and CMV-seropositive. The rearrangement joins TRBV28 to TRBJ2-2, with 11 bases that match TRBD2. Material for sequencing was PBMCs. The CDR3 reads CASSLSGRARELFF. CDR3 nucleotide sequence: TGTGCCAGCAGCCTTAGCGGGAGGGCCCGGGAGCTGTTTTTT. Full variable domain (remainder filled in from reference TRBV28 and TRBJ2-2): DVKVTQSSRYLVKRTGEKVFLECVQDMDHENMFWYRQDPGLGLRLIYFSYDVKMKEKGDIPEGYSVSREKKERFSLILESASTNQTSMYLCASSLSGRARELFFGEGSRLTVL.